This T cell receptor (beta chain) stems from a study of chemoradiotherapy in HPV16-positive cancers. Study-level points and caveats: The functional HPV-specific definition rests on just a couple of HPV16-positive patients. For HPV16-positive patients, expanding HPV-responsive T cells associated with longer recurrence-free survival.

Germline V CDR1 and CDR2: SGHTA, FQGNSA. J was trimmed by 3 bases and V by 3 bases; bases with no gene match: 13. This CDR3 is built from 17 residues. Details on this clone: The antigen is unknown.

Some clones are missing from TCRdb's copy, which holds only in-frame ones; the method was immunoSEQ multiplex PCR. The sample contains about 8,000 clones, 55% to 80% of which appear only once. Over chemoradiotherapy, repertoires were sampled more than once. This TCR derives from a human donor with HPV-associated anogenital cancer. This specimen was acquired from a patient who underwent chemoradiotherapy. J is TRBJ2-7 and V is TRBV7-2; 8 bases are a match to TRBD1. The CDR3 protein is CASSFTNNNRGVYEQYF. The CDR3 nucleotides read TGTGCCAGCAGCTTTACCAACAACAACAGGGGGGTCTACGAGCAGTACTTC.